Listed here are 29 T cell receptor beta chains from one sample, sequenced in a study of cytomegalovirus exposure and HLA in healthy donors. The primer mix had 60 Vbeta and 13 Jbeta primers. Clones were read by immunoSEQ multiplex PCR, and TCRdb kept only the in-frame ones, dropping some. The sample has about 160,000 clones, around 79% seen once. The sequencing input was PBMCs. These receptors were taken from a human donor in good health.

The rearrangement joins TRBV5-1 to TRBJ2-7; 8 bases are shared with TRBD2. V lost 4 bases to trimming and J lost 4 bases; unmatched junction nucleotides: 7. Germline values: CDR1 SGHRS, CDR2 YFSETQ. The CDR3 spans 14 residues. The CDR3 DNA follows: TGCGCCAGCAGCCCAGGGACTAGTGGGTACGAGCAGTACTTC. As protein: CASSPGTSGYEQYF.

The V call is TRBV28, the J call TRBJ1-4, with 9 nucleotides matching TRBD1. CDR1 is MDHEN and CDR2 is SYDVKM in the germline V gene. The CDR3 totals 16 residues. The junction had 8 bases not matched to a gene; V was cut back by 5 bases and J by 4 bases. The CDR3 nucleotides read TGTGCCAGCAGTAACTATTTGGGACAGGGTAATGAAAAACTGTTTTTT. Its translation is CASSNYLGQGNEKLFF. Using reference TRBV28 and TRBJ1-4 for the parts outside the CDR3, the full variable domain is DVKVTQSSRYLVKRTGEKVFLECVQDMDHENMFWYRQDPGLGLRLIYFSYDVKMKEKGDIPEGYSVSREKKERFSLILESASTNQTSMYLCASSNYLGQGNEKLFFGSGTQLSVL.

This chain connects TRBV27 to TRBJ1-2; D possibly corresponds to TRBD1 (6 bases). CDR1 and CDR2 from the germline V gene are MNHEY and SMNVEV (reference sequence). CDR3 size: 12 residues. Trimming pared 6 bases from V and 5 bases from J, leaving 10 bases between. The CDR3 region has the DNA TGTGCCAGCAGGCTACAGGGTTATGGCTACACCTTC. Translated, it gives CASRLQGYGYTF.

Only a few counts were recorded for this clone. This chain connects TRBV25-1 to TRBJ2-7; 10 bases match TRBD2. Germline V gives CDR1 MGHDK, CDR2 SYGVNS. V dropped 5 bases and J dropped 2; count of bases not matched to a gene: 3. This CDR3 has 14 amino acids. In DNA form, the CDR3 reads TGTGCCAGCAGTTCTAGCGGGAGTACCTACGAGCAGTACTTC. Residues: CASSSSGSTYEQYF.

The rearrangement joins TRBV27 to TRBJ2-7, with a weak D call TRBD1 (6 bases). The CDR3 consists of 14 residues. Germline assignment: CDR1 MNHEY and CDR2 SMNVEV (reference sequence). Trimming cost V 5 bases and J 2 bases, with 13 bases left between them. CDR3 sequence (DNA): TGTGCCAGCAGTCCCGGACAGTTCCCCTACGAGCAGTACTTC. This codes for CASSPGQFPYEQYF.

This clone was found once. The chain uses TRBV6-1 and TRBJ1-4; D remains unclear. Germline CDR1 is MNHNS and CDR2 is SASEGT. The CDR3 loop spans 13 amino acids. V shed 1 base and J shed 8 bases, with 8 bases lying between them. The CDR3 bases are TGTGCCAGCAGTGAAGGTTTTCGGGAAAAACTGTTTTTT. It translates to CASSEGFREKLFF.

CDR3 sequence reads: CASSAPGQGRETQYF. Written as DNA, the CDR3 is TGTGCCAGCAGCGCTCCGGGACAGGGAAGGGAGACCCAGTACTTC. The J gene is TRBJ2-5, the V gene TRBV9, with TRBD1 identical over 9 bases. CDR1 and CDR2 from the germline V gene are SGDLS and YYNGEE. Trimming removed 3 bases from V and 5 bases from J; junction bases left unmatched: 8. The CDR3 is made up of 15 amino acids.

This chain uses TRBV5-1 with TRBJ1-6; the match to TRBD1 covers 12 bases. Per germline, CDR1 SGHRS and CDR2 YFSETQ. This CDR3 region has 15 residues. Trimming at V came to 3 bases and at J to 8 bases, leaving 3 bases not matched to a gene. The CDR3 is CASSSGQGAHSPLHF. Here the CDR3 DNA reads TGCGCCAGCAGCTCGGGACAGGGGGCGCATTCACCCCTCCACTTT.

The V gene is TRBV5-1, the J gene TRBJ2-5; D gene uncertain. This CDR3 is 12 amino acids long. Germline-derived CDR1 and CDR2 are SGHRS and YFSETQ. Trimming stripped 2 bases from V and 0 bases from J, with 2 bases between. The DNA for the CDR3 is TGCGCCAGCAGCTTTAACCAAGAGACCCAGTACTTC. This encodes CASSFNQETQYF.

The DNA for the CDR3 is TGCAGCGTTGATTTTTTAAGGTTTAGCGGGAACACCGGGGAGCTGTTTTTT. As protein: CSVDFLRFSGNTGELFF. The chain links TRBV29-1 to TRBJ2-2, with D tentatively TRBD2 (6 bases). Germline CDR1 SQVTM, CDR2 ANQGSEA. The CDR3 has 17 residues. Trimming left V 3 bases short and J 1 base short, with 18 bases between.

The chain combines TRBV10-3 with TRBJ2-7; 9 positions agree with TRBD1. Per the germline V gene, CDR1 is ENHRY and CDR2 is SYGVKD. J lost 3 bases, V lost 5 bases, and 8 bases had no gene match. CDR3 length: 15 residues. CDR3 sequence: CAISPGTGKDYEQYF. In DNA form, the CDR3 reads TGTGCCATCAGTCCCGGGACAGGGAAGGACTACGAGCAGTACTTC.

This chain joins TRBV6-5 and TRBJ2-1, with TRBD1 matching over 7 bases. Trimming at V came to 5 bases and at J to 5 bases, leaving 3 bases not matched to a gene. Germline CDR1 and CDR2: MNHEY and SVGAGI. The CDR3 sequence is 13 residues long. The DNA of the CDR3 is TGTGCCAGCAGTAATCAGGGGGACAATGAGCAGTTCTTC. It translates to CASSNQGDNEQFF.

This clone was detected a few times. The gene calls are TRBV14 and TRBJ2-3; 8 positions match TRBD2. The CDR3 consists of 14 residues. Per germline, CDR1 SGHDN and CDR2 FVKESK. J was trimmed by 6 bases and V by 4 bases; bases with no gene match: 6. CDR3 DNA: TGTGCCAGCAGCCTGGGCGGGAGGTGGGATACGCAGTATTTT. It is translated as CASSLGGRWDTQYF.

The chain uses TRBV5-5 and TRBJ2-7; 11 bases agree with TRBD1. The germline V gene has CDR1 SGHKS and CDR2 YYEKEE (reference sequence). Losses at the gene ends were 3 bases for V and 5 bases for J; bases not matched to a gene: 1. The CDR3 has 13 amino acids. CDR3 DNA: TGTGCCAGCAGCTGGGACAGGGGGAACGAGCAGTACTTC. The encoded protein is CASSWDRGNEQYF.

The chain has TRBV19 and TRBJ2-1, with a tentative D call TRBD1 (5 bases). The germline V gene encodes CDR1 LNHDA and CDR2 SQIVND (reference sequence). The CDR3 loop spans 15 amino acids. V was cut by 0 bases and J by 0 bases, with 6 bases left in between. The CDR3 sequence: CASSIDRGSYNEQFF. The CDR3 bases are TGTGCCAGTAGTATAGATAGGGGCTCCTACAATGAGCAGTTCTTC.

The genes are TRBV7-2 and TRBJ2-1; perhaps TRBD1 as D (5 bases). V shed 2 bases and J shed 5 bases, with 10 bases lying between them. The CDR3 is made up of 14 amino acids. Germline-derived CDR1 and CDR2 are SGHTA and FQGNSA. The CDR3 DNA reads TGTGCCAGCAGCTTAAGAGACAGAAACAATGAGCAGTTCTTC. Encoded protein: CASSLRDRNNEQFF. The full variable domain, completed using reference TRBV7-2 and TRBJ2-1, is GAGVSQSPSNKVTEKGKDVELRCDPISGHTALYWYRQSLGQGLEFLIYFQGNSAPDKSGLPSDRFSAERTGGSVSTLTIQRTQQEDSAVYLCASSLRDRNNEQFFGPGTRLTVL.

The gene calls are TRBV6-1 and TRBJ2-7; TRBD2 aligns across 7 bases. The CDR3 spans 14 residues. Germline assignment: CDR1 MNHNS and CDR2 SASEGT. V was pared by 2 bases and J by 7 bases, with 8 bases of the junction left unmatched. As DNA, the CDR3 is TGTGCCAGCAGTGAACTAAAAGGGAGGGGAGAGCAGTACTTC. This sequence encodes CASSELKGRGEQYF.

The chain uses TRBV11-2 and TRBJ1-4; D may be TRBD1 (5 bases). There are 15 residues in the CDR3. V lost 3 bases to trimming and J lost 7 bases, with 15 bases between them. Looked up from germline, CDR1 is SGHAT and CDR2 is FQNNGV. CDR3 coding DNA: TGTGCCAGCAGCTTTTCCAAGGGGCTCGGTGAAAAACTGTTTTTT. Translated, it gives CASSFSKGLGEKLFF.

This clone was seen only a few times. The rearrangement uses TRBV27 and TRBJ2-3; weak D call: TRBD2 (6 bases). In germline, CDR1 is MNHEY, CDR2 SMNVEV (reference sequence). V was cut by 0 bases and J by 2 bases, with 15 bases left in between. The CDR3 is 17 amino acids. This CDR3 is CASSLSAAGSLTDTQYF. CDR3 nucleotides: TGTGCCAGCAGTTTATCAGCGGCGGGGTCCCTCACAGATACGCAGTATTTT.

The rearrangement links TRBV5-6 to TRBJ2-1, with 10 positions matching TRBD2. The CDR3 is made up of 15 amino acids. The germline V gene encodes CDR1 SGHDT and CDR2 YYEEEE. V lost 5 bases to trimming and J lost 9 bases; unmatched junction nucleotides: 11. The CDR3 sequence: CASSRTSGNLGEQFF. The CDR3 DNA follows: TGTGCCAGCAGTCGGACTAGCGGTAACCTCGGTGAGCAGTTCTTC.

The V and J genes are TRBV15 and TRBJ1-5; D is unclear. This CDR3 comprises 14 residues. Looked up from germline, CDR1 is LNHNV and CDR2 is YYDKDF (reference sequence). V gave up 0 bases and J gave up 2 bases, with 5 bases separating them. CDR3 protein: CATSRDNGNQPQHF. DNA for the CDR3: TGTGCCACCAGCAGAGATAATGGCAATCAGCCCCAGCATTTT.

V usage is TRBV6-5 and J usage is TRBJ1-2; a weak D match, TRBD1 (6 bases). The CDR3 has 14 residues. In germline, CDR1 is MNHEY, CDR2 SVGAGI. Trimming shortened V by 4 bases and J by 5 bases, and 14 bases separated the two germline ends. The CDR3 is CASSSGQITYGYTF. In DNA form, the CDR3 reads TGTGCCAGCAGTTCTGGACAGATCACGTATGGCTACACCTTC.

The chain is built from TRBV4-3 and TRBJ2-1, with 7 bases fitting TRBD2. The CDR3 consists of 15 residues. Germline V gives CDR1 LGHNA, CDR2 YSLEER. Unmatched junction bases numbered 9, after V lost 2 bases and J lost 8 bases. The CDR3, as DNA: TGCGCCAGCAGCCAATCTTGGGTAGCGGGTTATGAGCAGTTCTTC. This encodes CASSQSWVAGYEQFF.

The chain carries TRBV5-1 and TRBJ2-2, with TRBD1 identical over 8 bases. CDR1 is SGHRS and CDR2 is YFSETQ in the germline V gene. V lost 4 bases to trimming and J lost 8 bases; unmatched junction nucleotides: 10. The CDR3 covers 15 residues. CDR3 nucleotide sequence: TGCGCCAGCAGCCCGGGACAGGAGGGGAGTGGGGAGCTGTTTTTT. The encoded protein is CASSPGQEGSGELFF.

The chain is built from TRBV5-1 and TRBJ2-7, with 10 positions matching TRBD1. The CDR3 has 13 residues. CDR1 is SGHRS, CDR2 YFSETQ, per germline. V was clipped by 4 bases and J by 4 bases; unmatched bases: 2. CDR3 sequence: CASSGTGAYEQYF. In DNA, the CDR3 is TGCGCCAGCAGCGGGACAGGGGCGTACGAGCAGTACTTC.

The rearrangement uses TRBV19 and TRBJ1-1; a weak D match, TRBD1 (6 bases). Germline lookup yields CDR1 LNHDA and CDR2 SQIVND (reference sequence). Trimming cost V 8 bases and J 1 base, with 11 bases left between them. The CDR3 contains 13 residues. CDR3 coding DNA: TGTGCCAGTTCCGTAGGGGGGAACACTGAAGCTTTCTTT. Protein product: CASSVGGNTEAFF.

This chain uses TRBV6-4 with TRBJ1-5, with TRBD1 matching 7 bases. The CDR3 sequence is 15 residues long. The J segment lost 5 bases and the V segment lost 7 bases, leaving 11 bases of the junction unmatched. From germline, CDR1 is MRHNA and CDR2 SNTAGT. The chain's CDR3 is CASTPGTVSDQPQHF. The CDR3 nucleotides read TGTGCCAGCACTCCAGGGACAGTAAGCGATCAGCCCCAGCATTTT.

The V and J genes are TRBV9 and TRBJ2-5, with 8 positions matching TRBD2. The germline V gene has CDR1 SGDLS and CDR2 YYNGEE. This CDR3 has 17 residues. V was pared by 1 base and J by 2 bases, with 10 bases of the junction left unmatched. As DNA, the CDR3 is TGTGCCAGCAGCGTATTCCTTCCCCGGGGGGGACAAGAGACCCAGTACTTC. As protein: CASSVFLPRGGQETQYF.

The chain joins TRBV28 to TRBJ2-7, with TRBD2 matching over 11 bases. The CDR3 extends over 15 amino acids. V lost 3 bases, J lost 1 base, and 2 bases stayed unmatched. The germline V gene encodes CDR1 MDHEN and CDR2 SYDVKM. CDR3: CASSFGLAGSYEQYF. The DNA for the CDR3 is TGTGCCAGCAGTTTCGGACTAGCGGGTTCCTACGAGCAGTACTTC.